Below, one T cell receptor (beta chain) is given with its context. Here immunoSEQ multiplex PCR was the method, and the copy in TCRdb shows in-frame clones only, minus some. This table has about 30,000 clones, approximately 80% appearing once. This sample was taken from a study of OX40 agonist ivuxolimab in advanced cancers. For the study at large: Patients got intravenous ivuxolimab at 0.01 to 10 mg/kg every 2 weeks.

Per the germline V gene, CDR1 is MNHNS and CDR2 is SASEGT. The J segment lost 8 bases and the V segment lost 2 bases, leaving 8 bases of the junction unmatched. The CDR3 covers 15 residues. The chain links TRBV6-1 to TRBJ1-2; 10 bases are shared with TRBD1. The sequences come from CD4+ or CD8+ T cells sorted from blood, collected in a trial of the OX40 agonist ivuxolimab. The sequence was obtained from an adult with an advanced solid tumor such as melanoma, head and neck, liver or kidney cancer. The CDR3 loop reads CASSELGQGTGGYTF. The DNA for the CDR3 is TGTGCCAGCAGTGAATTGGGACAGGGGACGGGCGGCTACACCTTC.